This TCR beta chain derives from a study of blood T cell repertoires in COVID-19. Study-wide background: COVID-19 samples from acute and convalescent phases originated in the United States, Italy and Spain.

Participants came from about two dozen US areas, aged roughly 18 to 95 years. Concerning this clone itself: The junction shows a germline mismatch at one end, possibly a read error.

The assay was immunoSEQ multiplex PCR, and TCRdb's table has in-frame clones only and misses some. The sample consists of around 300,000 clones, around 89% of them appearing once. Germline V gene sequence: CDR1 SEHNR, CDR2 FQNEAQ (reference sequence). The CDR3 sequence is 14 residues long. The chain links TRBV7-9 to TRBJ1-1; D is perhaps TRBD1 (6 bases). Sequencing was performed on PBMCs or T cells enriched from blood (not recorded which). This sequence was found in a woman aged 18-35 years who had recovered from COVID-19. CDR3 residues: CASSPGGPTTDAFF. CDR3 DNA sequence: TGTGCCAGCAGCCCCGGGGGGCCAACCACTGATGCTTTCTTT.